The 27 T cell receptor gamma chains listed next were all sequenced from one sample in a study of Vδ1+ human thymocytes. Study findings and constraints: Thymic TRG and TRD repertoires appeared highly polyclonal.

RNA was extracted from the cells and then reverse transcribed. The CDR3 regions were amplified by multiplex PCR from V-gene primers to a constant-region primer. TCRdb fed the multiplex PCR reads to CATT. The sample contains some 11,000 gamma-chain clones, around 45% of which appear only once. Antigens of these TCRs are unknown. The sequenced sample was Vdelta1+ gamma-delta thymocytes from the thymus. Subset here: FACS-sorted CD3+ TCRalphabeta- TCRVdelta1+ TCRVdelta2- thymocytes. All receptors come from a boy under three years old who had congenital heart surgery.

Only a few counts were recorded for this clone. The J gene is TRGJ1 or TRGJ2, the V gene TRGV9. The CDR3 covers 11 residues. The J segment lost 9 bases and the V segment lost 2 bases, leaving 4 bases of the junction unmatched. Germline-derived CDR1 and CDR2 are GITISATS and ISYDGTV (reference sequence). CDR3 nucleotides: TGTGCCTTGTGGGAGGGGACTAAGAAACTCTTT. Translated, it gives CALWEGTKKLF.

The chain combines TRGV3 with TRGJ1 or TRGJ2. The J gene was not available in TCRdb and was assigned here by matching the DNA to germline segments. CDR1 VTNTFY and CDR2 YDVSTARD come from the germline V gene (reference sequence). This CDR3 contains 13 residues. V lost 3 bases to trimming and J lost 12 bases; unmatched junction nucleotides: 14. CDR3 sequence reads: CATWDPAHPAKLF. CDR3 DNA sequence: TGTGCCACCTGGGACCCCGCGCATCCGGCGAAACTCTTT.

This clone has more than one count but fewer than ten. The rearrangement links TRGV8 to TRGJP2. Germline V lookup: CDR1 VENAVY, CDR2 YDSYNSRV. V lost 0 bases and J lost 2; bases outside the gene matches: 6. CDR3 length equals 16 residues. CDR3 region: CATWDRLASSDWIKTF. CDR3 coding DNA: TGTGCCACCTGGGATAGGCTTGCGAGTAGTGATTGGATCAAGACGTTT.

Note on this clone: At one boundary the junction diverges from the germline segment, which might be a read error. The chain is built from TRGV9 and TRGJP. Per germline, CDR1 GITISATS and CDR2 ISYDGTV (reference sequence). The CDR3 has 16 amino acids. This CDR3 is CALWEVQKLGKKNKVF. In nucleotides, the CDR3 is TGTGCCTTGTGGGAGGTGCAAAAGTTGGGCAAAAAAAACAAGGTATTT.

V is TRGV4 and J is TRGJ1 or TRGJ2. The J gene comes from matching the DNA to germline here; TCRdb lacks it. The trim removed 3 bases at V and 5 bases at J, leaving 7 bases unmatched. Germline CDR1 and CDR2: EGSTGY and YDSYTSSV. The CDR3 is made up of 13 amino acids. This CDR3 reads CATWDRQHYKKLF. The CDR3 region has the DNA TGTGCCACCTGGGATAGGCAGCATTATAAGAAACTCTTT.

This clone has just a few counts. Within the sample, other DNA sequences also encode this same CDR3. This sequence joins TRGV4 and TRGJ1 or TRGJ2. The germline V gene has CDR1 EGSTGY and CDR2 YDSYTSSV. The CDR3 is 14 amino acids. Trimming cost V 0 bases and J 4 bases; bases outside gene matches: 6. Here the CDR3 reads CATWDGPGYYKKLF. The CDR3 DNA follows: TGTGCCACCTGGGATGGGCCTGGATATTATAAGAAACTCTTT.

This clone turned up a few times. This may stem from a read error, because a much larger clone lies one nucleotide away. The same CDR3 can be traced to other DNA sequences in this sample. This rearrangement joins TRGV9 to TRGJ1 or TRGJ2. Losses at the gene ends were 5 bases for V and 0 bases for J; bases not matched to a gene: 4. In germline, CDR1 is GITISATS, CDR2 ISYDGTV (reference sequence). The CDR3 has 13 residues. The CDR3 region is CALWGGNYYKKLF. The CDR3 DNA reads TGTGCCTTGTGGGGGGGGAATTATTATAAGAAACTCTTT.

This clone was counted a few times. This sequence joins TRGV4 and TRGJ1 or TRGJ2. Germline CDR1 EGSTGY, CDR2 YDSYTSSV. Unmatched junction bases numbered 7, after V lost 1 base and J lost 7 bases. This CDR3 comprises 13 residues. The CDR3 loop reads CATWDGEGYKKLF. The CDR3 nucleotides read TGTGCCACCTGGGATGGAGAAGGGTATAAGAAACTCTTT.

This clone occurred a few times. The germline gene is not matched at one end of the junction; a read error may be the cause. V gene TRGV8 combines with J gene TRGJ1 or TRGJ2. This CDR3 contains 12 residues. Germline V gene lookup returns CDR1 VENAVY and CDR2 YDSYNSRV. The CDR3 region is CATWDRSYKKLF. The CDR3 bases are TGTGCCACCTGGGATAGGAGCTATAAGAAGCTCTTT.

This clone was counted only a few times. In the same sample, other DNA sequences code for this CDR3. The V gene is TRGV9, the J gene TRGJ1 or TRGJ2. V lost 0 bases to trimming and J lost 7 bases; unmatched junction nucleotides: 3. The CDR3 runs 12 residues. The germline gives CDR1 GITISATS, CDR2 ISYDGTV (reference sequence). The CDR3 coding sequence is TGTGCCTTGTGGGAGGTGTTGTATAAGAAACTCTTT. Its translation is CALWEVLYKKLF.

The table lists this clone with a few counts. A much larger clone differs by one base, so this may be a read error. The J gene is TRGJ1 or TRGJ2, the V gene TRGV9. V shed 4 bases, J shed 0 bases, and the junction held 3 bases outside the gene matches. This CDR3 is built from 13 residues. In germline, CDR1 is GITISATS, CDR2 ISYDGTV (reference sequence). As DNA, the CDR3 is TGTGCCTTGTGGGATGAGAATTATTATAAGAAACTCTTT. It translates to CALWDENYYKKLF.

The genes are TRGV4 and TRGJ1 or TRGJ2. Germline CDR1 reads EGSTGY; CDR2 reads YDSYTSSV. The CDR3 runs 13 residues. Losses at the gene ends were 6 bases for V and 4 bases for J; bases not matched to a gene: 9. CDR3 sequence reads: CATWFKKYYKKLF. The CDR3 DNA is TGTGCCACCTGGTTTAAGAAGTATTATAAGAAACTCTTT.

V usage is TRGV3 and J usage is TRGJ1 or TRGJ2. Here the J gene was assigned by germline matching of the DNA, as TCRdb has none. With V trimmed by 0 bases and J by 7 bases, 12 bases remained unmatched. The CDR3 consists of 15 residues. The V gene's germline CDR1 is VTNTFY and CDR2 YDVSTARD (reference sequence). This CDR3 reads CATWDRPRNEYKKLF. The CDR3 DNA follows: TGTGCCACCTGGGACAGGCCGCGCAACGAGTATAAGAAACTCTTT.

This chain links TRGV5 with TRGJ1 or TRGJ2. Assignment of the J gene here rests on matching the DNA to germline, because TCRdb gives none. The CDR3 runs 14 residues. The germline CDR1 and CDR2 sequences are VINAFY and YDVSNSKD. With 0 bases clipped from V and 4 bases from J, the junction kept 6 bases outside the gene matches. The CDR3 protein is CATWDRPRYYKKLF. The CDR3 coding sequence is TGTGCCACCTGGGACAGGCCGAGATATTATAAGAAACTCTTT.

In this sample, this clone turned up once. V usage is TRGV5 and J usage is TRGJP. TCRdb supplies no J gene; here it was assigned by aligning the nucleotide sequence to germline. CDR1 VINAFY and CDR2 YDVSNSKD come from the germline V gene. The CDR3 is made up of 14 amino acids. V lost 6 bases and J lost 6; bases outside the gene matches: 2. For the CDR3, the DNA is TGTGCCACCTGGCGAGAGTTGGGCAAAAAAATCAAGGTATTT. Translation gives CATWRELGKKIKVF.

The chain carries TRGV3 and TRGJ1 or TRGJ2. As TCRdb names no J gene, one was assigned here on the basis of a DNA match to germline. Germline V gene data show CDR1 as VTNTFY and CDR2 as YDVSTARD (reference sequence). V lost 0 bases and J lost 7; bases outside the gene matches: 3. The CDR3 spans 12 residues. CDR3 sequence (DNA): TGTGCCACCTGGGACAGGGACTATAAGAAACTCTTT. This translates into CATWDRDYKKLF.

This clone was counted a single time. J gene TRGJ1 or TRGJ2 was identified, but the V gene was not called. The CDR3 has 12 residues. This CDR3 reads CATFDNDYKKLF. CDR3 sequence (DNA): TGTGCCACCTTTGACAATGATTATAAGAAACTCTTT.

As regards this clone: Other nucleotide sequences in the sample specify the same CDR3. This rearrangement joins TRGV8 to TRGJ1 or TRGJ2. TCRdb lists no J gene, so it was determined here by aligning the DNA to germline. J gave up 11 bases and V 0 bases, and 4 bases lay outside the gene matches. This CDR3 is 11 amino acids long. The V gene's germline CDR1 is VENAVY and CDR2 YDSYNSRV. DNA of the CDR3: TGTGCCACCTGGGATAGGCGGCAGAAACTCTTT. Its translation is CATWDRRQKLF.

Although no V gene was called, TRGJ1 or TRGJ2 is the J gene. The CDR3 loop spans 12 amino acids. The CDR3 region is CATWDSGVKKLF. The CDR3 coding sequence is TGTGCCACCTGGGACAGTGGGGTGAAGAAACTCTTT.

A remark on this clone: Other DNA sequences in the sample encode the same CDR3. V usage is TRGV2 and J usage is TRGJ1 or TRGJ2. TCRdb is silent on the J gene; assignment here came from matching the DNA to germline. J was trimmed by 5 bases and V by 0 bases; bases with no gene match: 4. Germline CDR1 reads EGSNGY; CDR2 reads YDSYNSKV. This CDR3 spans 13 amino acids. The CDR3 protein is CATWDGPHYKKLF. CDR3 coding DNA: TGTGCCACCTGGGACGGGCCGCATTATAAGAAACTCTTT.

This chain joins TRGV8 and TRGJ1 or TRGJ2. Per germline, CDR1 VENAVY and CDR2 YDSYNSRV. The CDR3 spans 14 residues. The ends lost 3 bases at V and 1 base at J; junction bases unmatched: 6. The CDR3 region has the DNA TGTGCCACCTGGGATCGGCGAAATTATTATAAGAAACTCTTT. It encodes CATWDRRNYYKKLF.

The gene calls are TRGV9 and TRGJ1 or TRGJ2. Germline CDR1 GITISATS, CDR2 ISYDGTV (reference sequence). The CDR3 length is 14 residues. The V gene end was trimmed by 0 bases and the J gene end by 12 bases; junction bases not matched to a gene: 14. The DNA for the CDR3 is TGTGCCTTGTGGGAGGTGCCTCTCTCTTTTGTGAAACTCTTT. It translates to CALWEVPLSFVKLF.

The V and J genes are TRGV9 and TRGJ1 or TRGJ2. J gave up 7 bases and V 4 bases, and 7 bases lay outside the gene matches. Germline lookup yields CDR1 GITISATS and CDR2 ISYDGTV (reference sequence). This CDR3 is 12 amino acids long. CDR3: CALWDREYKKLF. CDR3 coding DNA: TGTGCCTTGTGGGATCGGGAATATAAGAAACTCTTT.

A few counts support this clone. The V gene is TRGV8, the J gene TRGJP1. Germline V CDR1 and CDR2: VENAVY, YDSYNSRV. Trimming cost V 4 bases and J 12 bases; bases outside gene matches: 5. The CDR3 is 11 residues long. In DNA form, the CDR3 reads TGTGCCACCTGGGACCGCAGGTTCAAGATATTT. This sequence encodes CATWDRRFKIF.

The chain links TRGV3 to TRGJ1 or TRGJ2. Here the J gene came from matching the DNA to germline, since TCRdb omits it. The germline CDR1 and CDR2 sequences are VTNTFY and YDVSTARD (reference sequence). The CDR3 loop spans 13 amino acids. Trimming took 0 bases from V and 12 from J; bases not matched to a gene: 11. The CDR3 DNA follows: TGTGCCACCTGGGACAGGCAAGGGATGGGGAAACTCTTT. This sequence encodes CATWDRQGMGKLF.

Concerning this clone itself: A read error may be the cause here, since a much bigger clone is one base away. This specimen includes other DNA sequences encoding the same CDR3. The chain uses TRGV9 and TRGJ1 or TRGJ2. J lost 7 bases, V lost 0 bases, and 3 bases had no gene match. This CDR3 is built from 12 residues. Per the germline V gene, CDR1 is GITISATS and CDR2 is ISYDGTV (reference sequence). The CDR3 region is CALWEVRYKKLF. CDR3 sequence (DNA): TGTGCCTTGTGGGAGGTGCGCTATAAGAAACTCTTT.

The chain couples TRGV3 to TRGJ1 or TRGJ2. TCRdb carries no J gene annotation; the J gene was assigned here by matching the DNA with germline. Trimming removed 0 bases from V and 0 bases from J; junction bases left unmatched: 5. In germline, CDR1 is VTNTFY, CDR2 YDVSTARD (reference sequence). The CDR3 sequence is 15 residues long. CDR3 amino acids: CATWDRLWNYYKKLF. CDR3 nucleotide sequence: TGTGCCACCTGGGACAGGCTCTGGAATTATTATAAGAAACTCTTT.